The 19 T cell receptor beta chains below come from one sample, sequenced in a study of T cells in Graves' hyperthyroidism and ophthalmopathy. The TCR beta CDR3 regions underwent amplification using RNA transcripts as the source. HTBI primers were the set used in a first-round RT-PCR of the TCR CDR3. TCRdb used MiXCR to reprocess the multiplex PCR reads, holding one entry per CDR3 protein. The sample has over 550,000 distinct CDR3 sequences, 16% seen once. The sequencing input was blood. These receptors originate from a woman aged 18 to 35 with Graves' hyperthyroidism.

This clonotype was recorded a few times. In this CDR3 the conserved last residue, phenylalanine or tryptophan, is missing, so a read error is likely. The chain is built from TRBV5-1 and TRBJ2-7; a weak D match, TRBD2 (5 bases). This CDR3 spans 17 amino acids. V dropped 0 bases and J dropped 3 bases, with 19 bases sitting between them. Germline V gives CDR1 SGHRS, CDR2 YFSETQ. The CDR3 loop reads CASSLALLANSNYEQYL. CDR3 coding DNA: TGCGCCAGCAGCTTGGCCCTGTTAGCGAATTCGAACTACGAGCAGTACCTC.

This clonotype was counted many times. The chain employs TRBV18 and TRBJ2-5, with D unclear. Trimming took off 1 base at V and 3 bases at J, with 15 bases between the two ends. CDR1 is KGHSH, CDR2 LQKENI, per germline. The CDR3 covers 16 residues. The CDR3 DNA reads as TGTGCCAGCTCACCACAGGTCCCAGAGAACAAAGAGACCCAGTACTTC. It specifies CASSPQVPENKETQYF.

The rearrangement links TRBV27 to TRBJ2-5; D is ambiguous. Trimming removed 6 bases from V and 5 bases from J, with 13 bases in between. The germline V gene has CDR1 MNHEY and CDR2 SMNVEV (reference sequence). The CDR3 is 13 residues long. This CDR3 is CASSSLSGETQYF. The CDR3 region has the DNA TGTGCCAGCAGCTCCCTCTCTGGCGAGACCCAGTACTTC.

The rearrangement joins TRBV6-2 or TRBV6-3 to TRBJ1-2; D is ambiguous. Germline CDR1 and CDR2: MNHEY and SVGEGT. Trimming removed 0 bases from V and 4 bases from J, with 12 bases in between. The CDR3 sequence is 15 residues long. The CDR3 bases are TGTGCCAGCAGTTACTCGACCCGGGCAGGCTATGGCTACACCTTC. Amino acids: CASSYSTRAGYGYTF.

This chain connects TRBV3-1 to TRBJ2-2; 13 bases match TRBD2. The CDR3 consists of 15 residues. The germline gives CDR1 LGHDT, CDR2 YNNKEL (reference sequence). J lost 9 bases, V lost 4 bases, and 5 bases had no gene match. In nucleotides, the CDR3 is TGTGCCAGCAGCCCCGGGACTAGCGGGACCCGGGAGCTGTTTTTT. Translating gives CASSPGTSGTRELFF.

This clonotype has a count of ten or more. This chain joins TRBV2 and TRBJ1-1; D is undetermined. The CDR3 has 12 amino acids. Germline V gives CDR1 SNHLY, CDR2 FYNNEI. V shed 2 bases and J shed 6 bases, with 7 bases lying between them. CDR3 residues: CASSELGAEAFF. The CDR3 coding sequence is TGTGCCAGCAGTGAACTGGGAGCTGAAGCTTTCTTT.

The sample holds many counts of this clonotype. The rearrangement links TRBV12-3 or TRBV12-4 to TRBJ2-7; 9 bases match TRBD2. The CDR3 length is 15 residues. After removal of 6 bases from V and 3 bases from J, the junction contained 9 bases not matched to a gene. The CDR3 coding sequence is TGTGCCAGCAGCCGAAATAGCGGGAGTGTCTACGAGCAGTACTTC. Translated: CASSRNSGSVYEQYF.

This clonotype was seen a handful of times. This chain links TRBV25-1 with TRBJ1-2; D may be TRBD1 (6 bases). V was pared by 4 bases and J by 8 bases, with 11 bases between. CDR1 and CDR2 from the germline V gene are MGHDK and SYGVNS. The CDR3 runs to 12 residues. CDR3 protein: CASSGAGEGYTF. CDR3 DNA sequence: TGTGCCAGCAGTGGGGCAGGGGAAGGCTACACCTTC.

Details on this clonotype: A read error is likely, as this CDR3 ends without the conserved phenylalanine or tryptophan. This chain uses TRBV5-8 with TRBJ2-7, with a tentative D call TRBD2 (7 bases). The CDR3 length is 14 residues. V was clipped by 4 bases and J by 0 bases, with 11 bases between them. Germline values: CDR1 SGHTS, CDR2 YDEGEE. CDR3 amino acids: CASSHGGPSYEQYL. The CDR3 DNA reads TGTGCCAGCAGCCACGGGGGGCCCTCCTACGAGCAGTACTTG.

V is TRBV20-1 and J is TRBJ2-2; TRBD1 matches 11 bases. V shed 1 base, J shed 4 bases, and the junction held 5 bases outside the gene matches. Looked up from germline, CDR1 is DFQATT and CDR2 is SNEGSKA (reference sequence). The length of the CDR3 is 16 residues. Here the CDR3 reads CSARGTGTGGTGELFF. The CDR3 nucleotides read TGCAGTGCTAGAGGGACCGGGACAGGGGGCACCGGGGAGCTGTTTTTT.

This clonotype was counted only a few times. This rearrangement joins TRBV7-9 to TRBJ2-7; the match to TRBD2 covers 10 bases. J gave up 6 bases and V 5 bases, and 7 bases lay outside the gene matches. The germline gives CDR1 SEHNR, CDR2 FQNEAQ (reference sequence). This CDR3 is built from 14 residues. The CDR3 here is CASSKAGGFSEQYF. The DNA of the CDR3 is TGTGCCAGCAGCAAAGCGGGAGGGTTCTCCGAGCAGTACTTC. The full variable domain, with the rest looked up from reference TRBV7-9 and TRBJ2-7, is DTGVSQNPRHKITKRGQNVTFRCDPISEHNRLYWYRQTLGQGPEFLTYFQNEAQLEKSRLLSDRFSAERPKGSFSTLEIQRTEQGDSAMYLCASSKAGGFSEQYFGPGTRLTVT.

This clonotype was seen ten or more times. The gene calls are TRBV28 and TRBJ1-2; tentatively, D is TRBD1 (5 bases). This CDR3 is built from 12 residues. Germline CDR1 and CDR2: MDHEN and SYDVKM. The V and J ends lost 3 bases and 8 bases respectively, with 10 bases between them. This chain's CDR3 is CASSFRTLGYTF. Here the CDR3 DNA reads TGTGCCAGCAGTTTCCGGACATTAGGCTACACCTTC.

This chain connects TRBV6-2 or TRBV6-3 to TRBJ2-1; 7 bases fit TRBD2. CDR1 MNHEY and CDR2 SVGEGT come from the germline V gene. The ends lost 0 bases at V and 0 bases at J; junction bases unmatched: 11. CDR3 length: 19 residues. The CDR3 sequence is CASSYSVSGGGSSYNEQFF. The CDR3 coding sequence is TGTGCCAGCAGTTACTCGGTCTCTGGTGGCGGGAGCTCCTACAATGAGCAGTTCTTC.

J is TRBJ2-5 and V is TRBV12-3 or TRBV12-4, with a possible D match to TRBD1 (6 bases). The CDR3 length is 13 residues. Trimming removed 7 bases at V and 4 bases at J, with 13 bases between. The CDR3 DNA reads as TGTGCCAGCAATCAGGGGTCGTCAGAGACCCAGTACTTC. Protein product: CASNQGSSETQYF.

This clonotype was seen only a few times. V usage is TRBV20-1 and J usage is TRBJ2-3; D gene uncertain. With 1 base removed from V and 0 bases from J, the gap between germline ends came to 5 bases. Germline CDR1 DFQATT, CDR2 SNEGSKA (reference sequence). This CDR3 comprises 13 residues. The CDR3 bases are TGCAGTGCTAGAGGTCTCAGCACAGATACGCAGTATTTT. It codes for CSARGLSTDTQYF.

This clonotype was detected a few times. The chain carries TRBV29-1 and TRBJ1-5; 8 bases match TRBD1. CDR3 length: 14 residues. Per the germline V gene, CDR1 is SQVTM and CDR2 is ANQGSEA. V trimming: 6 bases; J trimming: 6 bases; junction bases outside the gene matches: 10. The CDR3 DNA reads TGCAGCGTGAGGTCCGGACAGGGTGCTCAGCCCCAGCATTTT. Protein: CSVRSGQGAQPQHF.

This clonotype was seen repeatedly, ten times or more. This chain links TRBV5-8 with TRBJ2-4; maybe TRBD1 (5 bases). Germline values: CDR1 SGHTS, CDR2 YDEGEE. The CDR3 totals 14 residues. The germline V and J ends were trimmed by 0 bases and 8 bases, with 12 bases remaining between them. DNA of the CDR3: TGTGCCAGCAGCTTGGCCGTCACCAGGGACATTCAGTACTTC. Protein product: CASSLAVTRDIQYF. Combining the CDR3 with reference TRBV5-8 and TRBJ2-4 gives the whole variable domain EAGVTQSPTHLIKTRGQQATLRCSPISGHTSVYWYQQALGLGLQFLLWYDEGEERNRGNFPPRFSGRQFPNYSSELNVNALELEDSALYLCASSLAVTRDIQYFGAGTRLSVL.

The chain carries TRBV6-2 or TRBV6-3 and TRBJ2-1; D unresolved. CDR1 is MNHEY and CDR2 is SVGEGT in the germline V gene. V dropped 4 bases and J dropped 10 bases, with 11 bases sitting between them. This CDR3 is 12 amino acids long. The CDR3 protein is CASSLPVPEQFF. CDR3 DNA: TGTGCCAGCAGTTTACCAGTACCCGAGCAGTTCTTC.

In DNA form, the CDR3 reads TGTGCCAGCATCAAGGGACAGGGACCCTACAATGAGCAGTTCTTC. Translating gives CASIKGQGPYNEQFF. This chain links TRBV5-5 with TRBJ2-1, with 9 positions matching TRBD1. The CDR3 sequence is 15 residues long. V was clipped by 6 bases and J by 2 bases; unmatched bases: 6. Germline CDR1 reads SGHKS; CDR2 reads YYEKEE (reference sequence).